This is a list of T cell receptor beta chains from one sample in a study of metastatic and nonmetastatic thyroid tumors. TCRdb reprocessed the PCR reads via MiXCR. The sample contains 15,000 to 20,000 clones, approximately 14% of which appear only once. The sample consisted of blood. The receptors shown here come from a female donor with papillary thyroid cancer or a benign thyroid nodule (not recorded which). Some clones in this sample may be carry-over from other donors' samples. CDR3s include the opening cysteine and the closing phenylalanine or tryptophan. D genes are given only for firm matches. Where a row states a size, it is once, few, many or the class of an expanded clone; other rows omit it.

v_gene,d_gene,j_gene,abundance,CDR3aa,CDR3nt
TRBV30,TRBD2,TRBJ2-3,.,CAWGSGRVTDTQYF,TGTGCCTGGGGCAGCGGGAGGGTCACAGATACGCAGTATTTT
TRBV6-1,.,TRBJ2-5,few,CASRAEGETQYF,TGTGCCAGCAGGGCAGAGGGGGAGACCCAGTACTTC
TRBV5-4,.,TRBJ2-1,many,CASSPGVVNNEQFF,TGTGCCAGCAGTCCGGGGGTAGTGAACAATGAGCAGTTCTTC
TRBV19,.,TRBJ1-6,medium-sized,CASSIGPGMTPLHF,TGTGCCAGTAGTATCGGTCCAGGGATGACACCCCTCCACTTT
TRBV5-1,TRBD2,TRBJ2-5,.,CASSVGLAGLLQETQYF,TGCGCCAGCAGCGTAGGACTAGCGGGGCTTCTCCAAGAGACCCAGTACTTC
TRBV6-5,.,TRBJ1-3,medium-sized,CASSYFSTGLSGNTIYF,TGTGCCAGCAGTTACTTTAGTACAGGCCTCTCTGGAAACACCATATATTTT
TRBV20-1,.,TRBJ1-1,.,CSARDAGAGTEAFF,TGCAGTGCTAGAGATGCAGGGGCAGGGACTGAAGCTTTCTTT
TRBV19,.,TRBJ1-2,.,CASSQQGFDGYTF,TGTGCCAGTAGCCAACAGGGATTTGACGGCTACACCTTC
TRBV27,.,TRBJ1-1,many,CASGGGWGTEAFF,TGTGCCAGCGGGGGGGGCTGGGGCACTGAAGCTTTCTTT
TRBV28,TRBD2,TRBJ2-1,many,CASQRDTTYNEQFF,TGTGCCAGTCAGCGGGATACGACCTACAATGAGCAGTTCTTC
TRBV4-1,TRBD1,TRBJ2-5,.,CASSPLNRGLEETQYF,TGCGCCAGCAGCCCCTTAAACAGGGGGCTTGAGGAGACCCAGTACTTC
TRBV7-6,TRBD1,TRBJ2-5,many,CASSLALDRVLETQYF,TGTGCCAGCAGCTTAGCCCTGGACAGGGTTTTAGAGACCCAGTACTTC
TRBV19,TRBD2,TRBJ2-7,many,CASSFGLAKNSYEQYF,TGTGCCAGTAGTTTTGGACTAGCGAAAAACTCCTACGAGCAGTACTTC
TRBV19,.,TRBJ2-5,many,CASSTTSETQYF,TGTGCCAGTAGTACAACAAGCGAGACCCAGTACTTC
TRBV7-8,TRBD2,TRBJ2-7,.,CASSPGLAGKPYEQYF,TGTGCCAGCAGCCCTGGACTAGCGGGAAAACCCTACGAGCAGTACTTC
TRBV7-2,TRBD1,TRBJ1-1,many,CASSSTGQGWTEAFF,TGTGCCAGCAGCTCGACGGGACAGGGGTGGACTGAAGCTTTCTTT
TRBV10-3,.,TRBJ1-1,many,CAIGRNTEAFF,TGTGCCATCGGACGGAACACTGAAGCTTTCTTT
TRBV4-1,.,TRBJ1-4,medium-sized,CASRWGNEKLFF,TGCGCCAGCCGGTGGGGGAATGAAAAACTGTTTTTT
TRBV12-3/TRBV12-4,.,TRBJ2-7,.,CASSGLAGTYEQYF,TGTGCCAGCAGTGGGTTGGCCGGGACTTACGAGCAGTACTTC
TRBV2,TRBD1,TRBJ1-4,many,CAGRQSPGGTNEKLFF,TGTGCCGGCCGACAGAGCCCAGGGGGAACTAATGAAAAACTGTTTTTT
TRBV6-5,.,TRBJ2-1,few,CASISQTGGISYNEQFF,TGTGCCAGCATCTCCCAGACGGGGGGCATCTCCTACAATGAGCAGTTCTTC
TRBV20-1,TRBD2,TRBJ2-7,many,CSARDWATSGAYEQYF,TGCAGTGCTAGAGATTGGGCGACTAGCGGAGCCTACGAGCAGTACTTC
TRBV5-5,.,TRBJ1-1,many,CASSTPSAQGITEAFF,TGTGCCAGCAGCACTCCTTCGGCACAGGGAATTACTGAAGCTTTCTTT
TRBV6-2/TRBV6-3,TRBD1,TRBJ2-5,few,CANEQGETQYF,TGTGCCAATGAACAGGGGGAGACCCAGTACTTC
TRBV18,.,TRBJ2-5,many,CASSPPGTGRETQYF,TGTGCCAGCTCACCACCAGGGACGGGAAGGGAGACCCAGTACTTC
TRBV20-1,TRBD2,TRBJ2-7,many,CSASRGVAGGHEQYF,TGCAGTGCTTCCCGGGGGGTAGCGGGAGGGCACGAGCAGTACTTC
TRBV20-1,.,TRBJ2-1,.,CSARDVDSYNEQFF,TGCAGTGCTAGAGACGTGGACTCCTACAATGAGCAGTTCTTC
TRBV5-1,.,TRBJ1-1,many,CASSPGNTEAFF,TGCGCCAGCAGTCCAGGGAACACTGAAGCTTTCTTT
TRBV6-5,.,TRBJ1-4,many,CASSYTATGGGEKLFF,TGTGCCAGCAGTTACACCGCGACCGGAGGGGGTGAAAAACTGTTTTTT
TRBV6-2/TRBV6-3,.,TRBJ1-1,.,CASTEGSFPGRTEAFF,TGTGCCAGCACCGAGGGGTCGTTTCCAGGGCGGACTGAAGCTTTCTTT
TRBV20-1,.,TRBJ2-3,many,CSARGDGGTDTQYF,TGCAGTGCTAGAGGTGATGGAGGGACAGATACGCAGTATTTT
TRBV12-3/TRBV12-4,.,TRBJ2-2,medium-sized,CASSLIQYTGELFF,TGTGCCAGCAGTTTAATACAGTATACCGGGGAGCTGTTTTTT
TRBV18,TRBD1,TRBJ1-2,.,CASSLDDRGNGYTF,TGTGCCAGCTCTCTCGACGACAGGGGGAACGGCTACACCTTC